Only one count was recorded for the clone carrying this T cell receptor beta chain. Trimming cost V 7 bases and J 0 bases; bases outside gene matches: 13. Germline CDR1 reads SGHTA; CDR2 reads FQGNSA. The CDR3 is 18 residues long. Only in-frame clones appear in the TCRdb table, and some are missing; sequencing was by immunoSEQ multiplex PCR. The table records approximately 760,000 clones, approximately 85% of them present only once. The data derive from a study of shared T cell receptors in the human thymus. This sample also appeared in a second study, on human thymus T cells. That investigation notes: Usage of V and J genes appeared biased in thymic and blood repertoires.

This TCR derives from a girl under three years old with a congenital heart defect. The chain couples TRBV7-2 to TRBJ2-2; TRBD1 agrees at 8 bases. Sequenced: thymocytes. The CDR3 reads CASTVRDRRFPNTGELFF. CDR3 DNA: TGTGCCAGCACCGTCCGGGACAGGAGGTTTCCGAACACCGGGGAGCTGTTTTTT.